The 31 T cell receptor beta chains below were found in one sample sequenced in a study of CD8 T cells in Susac syndrome. Reverse transcription of about 0.45 to 1 ug RNA was performed with random hexamers. TCRdb re-called the immunoSEQ multiplex PCR reads through MiXCR, storing one row per CDR3 protein. The profile covers about 440,000 distinct CDR3 sequences, with approximately 89% appearing a single time and about 0.12% taken by the ten largest. The specimen was CD8+ T cells from PBMCs. These receptors all stem from a human donor with multiple sclerosis.

J is TRBJ1-5 and V is TRBV7-9, with D unclear. The V and J ends lost 7 bases and 5 bases respectively, with 9 bases between them. CDR1 and CDR2 (germline): SEHNR, FQNEAQ (reference sequence). This CDR3 contains 12 residues. CDR3 sequence reads: CASTSLDQPQHF. CDR3 DNA sequence: TGTGCCAGCACCTCCTTGGATCAGCCCCAGCATTTT.

This sequence joins TRBV4-2 and TRBJ2-2; D is unresolved. Trimming shortened V by 5 bases and J by 9 bases, and 10 bases separated the two germline ends. The CDR3 length is 12 residues. Germline lookup yields CDR1 LGHNA and CDR2 YNFKEQ. CDR3 in amino acids: CASSGVDRELFF. CDR3 DNA: TGTGCCAGCAGCGGGGTCGACCGGGAGCTGTTTTTT.

The chain is built from TRBV27 and TRBJ2-1; TRBD1 agrees at 7 bases. This CDR3 is 15 amino acids long. Germline lookup yields CDR1 MNHEY and CDR2 SMNVEV (reference sequence). Trimming removed 6 bases from V and 0 bases from J; junction bases left unmatched: 5. For the CDR3, the DNA is TGTGCCAGCAGAAACGGACAGGCCTCCTACAATGAGCAGTTCTTC. It yields the protein CASRNGQASYNEQFF.

V usage is TRBV5-1 and J usage is TRBJ2-1; 9 nucleotides match TRBD2. The junction had 5 bases not matched to a gene; V was cut back by 0 bases and J by 4 bases. Germline CDR1 SGHRS, CDR2 YFSETQ. This CDR3 comprises 16 residues. The CDR3 bases are TGCGCCAGCAGCTTGGGACTAGCGGAGATATACAATGAGCAGTTCTTC. It specifies CASSLGLAEIYNEQFF.

The chain links TRBV27 to TRBJ1-1; D call uncertain. The germline V gene encodes CDR1 MNHEY and CDR2 SMNVEV (reference sequence). Deletions cut 0 bases from V and 0 bases from J, with 14 bases between. The CDR3 sequence is 17 residues long. The CDR3 sequence is CASSLSAYGRMNTEAFF. CDR3 coding DNA: TGTGCCAGCAGTTTATCGGCCTATGGACGGATGAACACTGAAGCTTTCTTT.

The chain carries TRBV28 and TRBJ2-3, with TRBD2 matching over 8 bases. J gave up 2 bases and V 1 base, and 14 bases lay outside the gene matches. Per the germline V gene, CDR1 is MDHEN and CDR2 is SYDVKM. The length of the CDR3 is 19 residues. The CDR3 region has the DNA TGTGCCAGCAGTTTATCCCTCACAGACGGGAGGGCCGACACAGATACGCAGTATTTT. Translation gives CASSLSLTDGRADTDTQYF.

The chain is built from TRBV6-5 and TRBJ1-1; unclear D gene. V shed 4 bases and J shed 0 bases, with 15 bases lying between them. Germline loops: CDR1 MNHEY, CDR2 SVGAGI. CDR3 length: 16 residues. The CDR3 DNA reads as TGTGCCAGCAGTTCCCTAACTTCCCCCATGAACACTGAAGCTTTCTTT. It encodes CASSSLTSPMNTEAFF.

CDR3: CASRYIIQDRVNGRTEAFF. The CDR3 DNA reads TGTGCCAGCCGCTATATAATCCAGGACAGGGTTAACGGTCGCACTGAAGCTTTCTTT. The V call is TRBV19, the J call TRBJ1-1; 8 bases agree with TRBD1. CDR3 length: 19 residues. Germline CDR1 reads LNHDA; CDR2 reads SQIVND (reference sequence). The ends lost 9 bases at V and 4 bases at J; junction bases unmatched: 25.

V is TRBV7-9 and J is TRBJ2-7; D not resolved. The CDR3 covers 13 residues. CDR1 and CDR2 (germline): SEHNR, FQNEAQ (reference sequence). Trimming removed 3 bases at V and 6 bases at J, with 12 bases between. CDR3 nucleotide sequence: TGTGCCAGCAGCTTGGGTATCTCGGTCGAGCAGTACTTC. Protein sequence: CASSLGISVEQYF.

This chain joins TRBV27 and TRBJ2-7; maybe TRBD1 (6 bases). The CDR3 totals 13 residues. The germline V gene has CDR1 MNHEY and CDR2 SMNVEV (reference sequence). V lost 5 bases and J lost 5, with 13 bases in between. CDR3 nucleotide sequence: TGTGCCAGCAGTCCCAGGGGATGGGACGAGCAGTACTTC. Translated, it gives CASSPRGWDEQYF.

This chain connects TRBV11-2 to TRBJ2-5; weak D call: TRBD2 (5 bases). The germline CDR1 and CDR2 sequences are SGHAT and FQNNGV. The CDR3 covers 14 residues. The V end was cut by 3 bases, the J end by 5 bases, with 13 bases between. CDR3 nucleotide sequence: TGTGCCAGCAGCTTGTACATGCCGGGGGAGACCCAGTACTTC. This gives the protein CASSLYMPGETQYF.

This clonotype was observed a few times. The chain recombines TRBV6-1 with TRBJ2-2; TRBD2 matches at 8 bases. There are 15 residues in the CDR3. CDR1 and CDR2 (germline): MNHNS, SASEGT. With V trimmed by 6 bases and J by 3 bases, 6 bases remained unmatched. The CDR3 DNA is TGTGCCAGCAGGTCCGGGAGGGCCGACACCGGGGAGCTGTTTTTT. Translating gives CASRSGRADTGELFF.

The gene calls are TRBV6-1 and TRBJ2-1; D is ambiguous. V was shortened by 3 bases and J by 4 bases, with 10 bases between the two germline ends. CDR1 and CDR2 (germline): MNHNS, SASEGT. This CDR3 region has 14 residues. CDR3 sequence (DNA): TGTGCCAGCAGTGATGTCGTCGGGTACAATGAGCAGTTCTTC. Protein product: CASSDVVGYNEQFF.

J is TRBJ2-1 and V is TRBV7-9, with D perhaps TRBD2 (6 bases). This CDR3 contains 15 residues. In germline, CDR1 is SEHNR, CDR2 FQNEAQ (reference sequence). Trimming removed 1 base at V and 4 bases at J, with 11 bases between. Here the CDR3 reads CASSLGRDGYNEQFF. CDR3 bases: TGTGCCAGCAGCTTAGGGCGGGACGGATACAATGAGCAGTTCTTC.

The V call is TRBV25-1, the J call TRBJ1-6; 7 positions agree with TRBD1. J lost 6 bases, V lost 2 bases, and 10 bases had no gene match. The CDR3 has 17 amino acids. From germline, CDR1 is MGHDK and CDR2 SYGVNS. This CDR3 reads CASSELLSTGANSPLHF. In DNA, the CDR3 is TGTGCCAGCAGTGAACTCCTCTCCACAGGGGCTAATTCACCCCTCCACTTT.

This sequence joins TRBV18 and TRBJ1-3; no clear D gene. Germline loops: CDR1 KGHSH, CDR2 LQKENI. CDR3 length: 18 amino acids. The ends were cut back, 0 bases at V and 0 bases at J, with 15 bases in the middle. The CDR3 sequence: CASSPPVGGGFSGNTIYF. CDR3 sequence (DNA): TGTGCCAGCTCACCACCGGTGGGCGGCGGATTCTCTGGAAACACCATATATTTT. The full variable domain, in which reference TRBV18 and TRBJ1-3 provide the parts outside the CDR3, is NAGVMQNPRHLVRRRGQEARLRCSPMKGHSHVYWYRQLPEEGLKFMVYLQKENIIDESGMPKERFSAEFPKEGPSILRIQQVVRGDSAAYFCASSPPVGGGFSGNTIYFGEGSWLTVV.

The V gene is TRBV28, the J gene TRBJ2-7; 8 bases are shared with TRBD2. Germline trimming cut 6 bases from V and 2 bases from J; bases unmatched to any gene: 9. The CDR3 has 15 amino acids. Germline V gene lookup returns CDR1 MDHEN and CDR2 SYDVKM. The CDR3 coding sequence is TGTGCCAGCAGGATTATGGGAGCGGGGGCCTACGAGCAGTACTTC. This codes for CASRIMGAGAYEQYF.

J is TRBJ2-3 and V is TRBV6-1; 9 bases line up with TRBD2. Trimming removed 7 bases from V and 4 bases from J; junction bases left unmatched: 6. This CDR3 is 14 amino acids long. CDR1 is MNHNS and CDR2 is SASEGT in the germline V gene. The CDR3 region is CASTWTSESDTQYF. CDR3 bases: TGTGCCAGCACCTGGACTAGCGAGTCAGATACGCAGTATTTT.

This chain uses TRBV11-2 with TRBJ1-1; perhaps TRBD1 as D (5 bases). The germline CDR1 and CDR2 sequences are SGHAT and FQNNGV. This CDR3 contains 16 residues. V lost 2 bases to trimming and J lost 2 bases, with 15 bases between them. CDR3 in amino acids: CASSLSLGETNTEAFF. In DNA form, the CDR3 reads TGTGCCAGCAGCTTATCTCTGGGGGAGACCAACACTGAAGCTTTCTTT.

The chain recombines TRBV19 with TRBJ2-1; D is ambiguous. Germline values: CDR1 LNHDA, CDR2 SQIVND (reference sequence). V lost 7 bases and J lost 6, with 16 bases in between. The CDR3 is 14 residues long. CDR3 protein: CASTPRLVFNEQFF. The CDR3 DNA sequence: TGTGCCAGTACCCCTCGGCTAGTCTTCAATGAGCAGTTCTTC.

The V gene is TRBV24-1, the J gene TRBJ2-2, with unresolved D. The germline V gene has CDR1 KGHDR and CDR2 SFDVKD. The CDR3 consists of 14 residues. Trimming stripped 0 bases from V and 1 base from J, with 2 bases between. Written as DNA, the CDR3 is TGTGCCACCAGTGATTTGAAGAACACCGGGGAGCTGTTTTTT. Translating gives CATSDLKNTGELFF.

The genes are TRBV4-1 and TRBJ2-7; D unresolved. V was pared by 6 bases and J by 6 bases, with 9 bases between. From germline, CDR1 is MGHRA and CDR2 YSYEKL. The CDR3 has 11 amino acids. CDR3 protein: CASSGPSEQYF. In DNA form, the CDR3 reads TGCGCCAGCAGTGGACCAAGCGAGCAGTACTTC.

The CDR3 protein is CASSLVLREYNEKLFF. The CDR3 DNA is TGTGCCAGCAGCTTAGTCCTGCGGGAGTACAATGAAAAACTGTTTTTT. The chain has TRBV7-9 and TRBJ1-4; D is ambiguous. The germline gives CDR1 SEHNR, CDR2 FQNEAQ (reference sequence). Between the trimmed V and J ends, which lost 1 base and 5 bases, there was a span of 14 bases. This CDR3 comprises 16 residues. Full variable domain (rest looked up from reference TRBV7-9 and TRBJ1-4): DTGVSQNPRHKITKRGQNVTFRCDPISEHNRLYWYRQTLGQGPEFLTYFQNEAQLEKSRLLSDRFSAERPKGSFSTLEIQRTEQGDSAMYLCASSLVLREYNEKLFFGSGTQLSVL.

V and J are TRBV4-1 and TRBJ2-5; D uncertain. The CDR3 runs to 14 residues. The V and J ends lost 1 base and 4 bases respectively, with 10 bases between them. CDR1 MGHRA and CDR2 YSYEKL come from the germline V gene. In DNA form, the CDR3 reads TGCGCCAGCAGCCAAGCTTCGACGGGAGAGACCCAGTACTTC. Translating it yields CASSQASTGETQYF.

The rearrangement uses TRBV29-1 and TRBJ1-1; 7 bases align to TRBD1. With V trimmed by 0 bases and J by 1 base, 2 bases remained unmatched. Germline V CDR1 and CDR2: SQVTM, ANQGSEA. The length of the CDR3 is 14 residues. CDR3 nucleotide sequence: TGCAGCGTTGAAGAACAGGGGTGGAACACTGAAGCTTTCTTT. It yields the protein CSVEEQGWNTEAFF.

This chain uses TRBV27 with TRBJ2-7; D possibly corresponds to TRBD1 (5 bases). CDR3 length: 17 residues. Trimming took off 5 bases at V and 2 bases at J, with 22 bases between the two ends. Per germline, CDR1 MNHEY and CDR2 SMNVEV (reference sequence). CDR3 nucleotide sequence: TGTGCCAGCAGTCATGAGATGATGCAGGGAAGGGCCTACGAGCAGTACTTC. Its protein is CASSHEMMQGRAYEQYF.

CDR3 residues: CASSDAAGSETDTQYF. The CDR3 DNA sequence: TGTGCCAGCAGTGACGCCGCGGGCAGCGAGACAGATACGCAGTATTTT. The chain has TRBV6-4 and TRBJ2-3, with D perhaps matching TRBD2 (5 bases). The CDR3 consists of 16 residues. Germline CDR1 and CDR2: MRHNA and SNTAGT. Trimming took 2 bases from V and 3 from J, leaving 15 bases between them.

The genes are TRBV6-1 and TRBJ2-3; D is uncertain. The V and J ends lost 7 bases and 0 bases respectively, with 17 bases between them. Germline loops: CDR1 MNHNS, CDR2 SASEGT. The CDR3 runs 16 residues. The CDR3: CASTASVMGSTDTQYF. CDR3 nucleotide sequence: TGTGCCAGCACCGCGTCGGTAATGGGAAGCACAGATACGCAGTATTTT.

The gene calls are TRBV11-2 and TRBJ2-1, with D possibly TRBD1 on 5 matching bases. This CDR3 comprises 15 residues. V was pared by 5 bases and J by 2 bases, with 13 bases between. Germline CDR1 reads SGHAT; CDR2 reads FQNNGV. The CDR3 spells CASSGFDSTYNEQFF. The CDR3 nucleotides are TGTGCCAGCAGCGGATTCGACAGTACCTACAATGAGCAGTTCTTC.

This chain connects TRBV3-1 to TRBJ2-2; the match to TRBD2 covers 8 bases. The CDR3 is 16 residues long. Germline loops: CDR1 LGHDT, CDR2 YNNKEL (reference sequence). The V segment lost 3 bases and the J segment 2 bases; nucleotides outside the gene matches: 5. In nucleotides, the CDR3 is TGTGCCAGCAGCCATAGCGGGACCATCAACACCGGGGAGCTGTTTTTT. It encodes CASSHSGTINTGELFF.

This clonotype was seen a handful of times. For the CDR3, the DNA is TGTGCCAGCAGTTTTGGCGGCTCCCGCTACGAGCAGTACTTC. It is translated as CASSFGGSRYEQYF. The chain employs TRBV27 and TRBJ2-7, with D unresolved. V was cut by 3 bases and J by 3 bases, with 12 bases left in between. Germline lookup yields CDR1 MNHEY and CDR2 SMNVEV (reference sequence). The CDR3 loop spans 14 amino acids.